Each of the 20 T cell receptor beta chains below was sequenced from the same sample in a study of human T cells and chemical hapten exposure. The total RNA was obtained from whole blood that was not fractionated. The library put unique molecular identifiers onto individual cDNA molecules. Each CDR3 protein is one row after TCRdb ran MiXCR on the reads. Found here are about 120,000 distinct CDR3 sequences, about 8.9% of them singletons; the top ten hold roughly 1.5%. The material sequenced was whole blood. The receptor source for this set is a human donor in good health. Some clones in this sample may be carry-over from other donors' samples.

The genes are TRBV19 and TRBJ1-1; D may be TRBD1 (5 bases). V dropped 6 bases and J dropped 1 base, with 12 bases sitting between them. The CDR3 runs 14 residues. The V gene's germline CDR1 is LNHDA and CDR2 SQIVND (reference sequence). CDR3 bases: TGTGCCAGTAGGGGACGAAACCCGAACACTGAAGCTTTCTTT. Its protein product is CASRGRNPNTEAFF.

This clonotype was found a few times. The chain has TRBV7-6 and TRBJ2-1; 7 positions match TRBD1. J was trimmed by 8 bases and V by 1 base; bases with no gene match: 20. Germline lookup yields CDR1 SGHVS and CDR2 FNYEAQ. The CDR3 spans 19 residues. The CDR3 sequence: CASSLVVAIDRENLDEQFF. The CDR3 coding sequence is TGTGCCAGCAGCTTAGTAGTAGCCATAGACAGGGAAAACTTGGATGAGCAGTTCTTC.

This clonotype has only a few counts. The chain is built from TRBV2 and TRBJ2-7; 7 bases map to TRBD2. The CDR3 spans 12 residues. Trimming cost V 6 bases and J 3 bases; bases outside gene matches: 2. Germline lookup yields CDR1 SNHLY and CDR2 FYNNEI. This CDR3 is CASSGGIYEQYF. The CDR3 nucleotides are TGTGCCAGCAGCGGGGGGATCTACGAGCAGTACTTC. Full variable domain (remainder filled in from reference TRBV2 and TRBJ2-7): EPEVTQTPSHQVTQMGQEVILRCVPISNHLYFYWYRQILGQKVEFLVSFYNNEISEKSEIFDDQFSVERPDGSNFTLKIRSTKLEDSAMYFCASSGGIYEQYFGPGTRLTVT.

The chain employs TRBV4-3 and TRBJ2-1, with 8 bases aligning to TRBD2. The CDR3 has 16 residues. CDR1 LGHNA and CDR2 YSLEER come from the germline V gene. V lost 0 bases and J lost 3; bases outside the gene matches: 4. CDR3 sequence (DNA): TGCGCCAGCAGCCAAGAGGGTAGCGGGGTCTACAATGAGCAGTTCTTC. Protein product: CASSQEGSGVYNEQFF.

In its sample, this clonotype was seen many times. The V gene is TRBV7-2, the J gene TRBJ2-5, with TRBD1 matching 10 bases. Per the germline V gene, CDR1 is SGHTA and CDR2 is FQGNSA. CDR3 length equals 14 residues. J lost 5 bases, V lost 8 bases, and 8 bases had no gene match. This chain's CDR3 is CASSPDRGFETQYF. DNA for the CDR3: TGTGCCAGCTCCCCGGACAGGGGGTTTGAGACCCAGTACTTC. Supplemented by reference TRBV7-2 and TRBJ2-5, the full variable domain reads GAGVSQSPSNKVTEKGKDVELRCDPISGHTALYWYRQSLGQGLEFLIYFQGNSAPDKSGLPSDRFSAERTGGSVSTLTIQRTQQEDSAVYLCASSPDRGFETQYFGPGTRLLVL.

In this sample, this clonotype turned up a few times. V and J are TRBV3-1 and TRBJ2-7, with 8 bases fitting TRBD1. Germline trimming cut 3 bases from V and 2 bases from J; bases unmatched to any gene: 3. CDR1 LGHDT and CDR2 YNNKEL come from the germline V gene (reference sequence). The CDR3 totals 14 residues. The CDR3 coding sequence is TGTGCCAGCAGCCATGCGACAGGGGCCTACGAGCAGTACTTC. Translating gives CASSHATGAYEQYF.

This chain joins TRBV25-1 and TRBJ2-1, with D uncertain. V was clipped by 1 base and J by 10 bases, with 2 bases between them. Germline assignment: CDR1 MGHDK and CDR2 SYGVNS. The CDR3 is made up of 10 amino acids. The CDR3 here is CASSEWEQFF. CDR3 coding DNA: TGTGCCAGCAGTGAATGGGAGCAGTTCTTC.

The V call is TRBV19, the J call TRBJ2-3; the D gene is possibly TRBD2 (5 bases). There are 11 residues in the CDR3. The germline V gene has CDR1 LNHDA and CDR2 SQIVND (reference sequence). Trimming took 8 bases from V and 5 from J, leaving 8 bases between them. The CDR3 DNA is TGTGCCAGTGCGGGCAGAGATACGCAGTATTTT. This translates into CASAGRDTQYF. The full variable domain, in which reference TRBV19 and TRBJ2-3 provide the parts outside the CDR3, is DGGITQSPKYLFRKEGQNVTLSCEQNLNHDAMYWYRQDPGQGLRLIYYSQIVNDFQKGDIAEGYSVSREKKESFPLTVTSAQKNPTAFYLCASAGRDTQYFGPGTRLTVL.

The rearrangement joins TRBV5-1 to TRBJ2-1, with D possibly being TRBD1 (6 bases). The CDR3 is 14 residues long. V lost 0 bases to trimming and J lost 6 bases, with 10 bases between them. From germline, CDR1 is SGHRS and CDR2 YFSETQ. CDR3: CASSLGRGGNEQFF. DNA of the CDR3: TGCGCCAGCAGCTTGGGCAGGGGCGGCAATGAGCAGTTCTTC. Full variable domain (missing parts from reference TRBV5-1 and TRBJ2-1): KAGVTQTPRYLIKTRGQQVTLSCSPISGHRSVSWYQQTPGQGLQFLFEYFSETQRNKGNFPGRFSGRQFSNSRSEMNVSTLELGDSALYLCASSLGRGGNEQFFGPGTRLTVL.

This clonotype came up once. This chain connects TRBV9 to TRBJ2-2, with D perhaps matching TRBD2 (6 bases). The V end was cut by 0 bases, the J end by 7 bases, with 16 bases between. The CDR3 runs 16 residues. Per germline, CDR1 SGDLS and CDR2 YYNGEE. CDR3 nucleotide sequence: TGTGCCAGCAGCGTAGCTACGGGCGGGGTTGTCGGGGAGCTGTTTTTT. Translated, it gives CASSVATGGVVGELFF.

This chain uses TRBV5-1 with TRBJ1-2; D is perhaps TRBD1 (6 bases). CDR3 length: 13 residues. Germline values: CDR1 SGHRS, CDR2 YFSETQ. Trimming shortened V by 5 bases and J by 4 bases, and 12 bases separated the two germline ends. The CDR3 DNA reads as TGCGCCAGCAGTCCAACAGGGATCTATGGCTACACCTTC. This sequence encodes CASSPTGIYGYTF. Full variable domain (outside the CDR3, taken from reference TRBV5-1 and TRBJ1-2): KAGVTQTPRYLIKTRGQQVTLSCSPISGHRSVSWYQQTPGQGLQFLFEYFSETQRNKGNFPGRFSGRQFSNSRSEMNVSTLELGDSALYLCASSPTGIYGYTFGSGTRLTVV.

This clonotype was counted only a few times. Written as DNA, the CDR3 is TGTGCCAGCAGCGTAGCCGGCAGCTTAAGCTCCTACGAGCAGTACTTC. Protein product: CASSVAGSLSSYEQYF. This chain links TRBV9 with TRBJ2-7; D is uncertain. V was shortened by 0 bases and J by 0 bases, with 13 bases between the two germline ends. CDR1 is SGDLS and CDR2 is YYNGEE in the germline V gene. This CDR3 is built from 16 residues.

This clonotype was detected only a few times. This chain joins TRBV14 and TRBJ2-7; D may be TRBD1 (6 bases). The CDR3 totals 13 residues. Germline CDR1 reads SGHDN; CDR2 reads FVKESK. Trimming left V 2 bases short and J 9 bases short, with 14 bases between. CDR3 loop: CASSQLQGPGQYF. Here the CDR3 DNA reads TGTGCCAGCAGCCAATTGCAGGGGCCGGGGCAGTACTTC.

The CDR3 DNA follows: TGTGCCAGCAGTCCCACACGAGGCGGGTTGCAGTACTTC. This codes for CASSPTRGGLQYF. The chain couples TRBV6-5 to TRBJ2-7, with a tentative D call TRBD2 (5 bases). Between the trimmed V and J ends, which lost 5 bases and 9 bases, there was a span of 17 bases. Per germline, CDR1 MNHEY and CDR2 SVGAGI. The CDR3 is 13 amino acids.

This clonotype was counted many times. The chain recombines TRBV5-1 with TRBJ2-3; D remains ambiguous. The CDR3 length is 15 residues. Germline-derived CDR1 and CDR2 are SGHRS and YFSETQ. Between the trimmed V and J ends, which lost 4 bases and 0 bases, there was a span of 12 bases. CDR3 residues: CASSHVVSSTDTQYF. For the CDR3, the DNA is TGCGCCAGCAGCCACGTGGTTTCGAGCACAGATACGCAGTATTTT.

The sample holds a few counts of this clonotype. The genes are TRBV6-2 or TRBV6-3 and TRBJ2-5; 7 bases are shared with TRBD1. Per germline, CDR1 MNHEY and CDR2 SVGEGT. This CDR3 comprises 14 residues. V gave up 4 bases and J gave up 4 bases; unmatched junction bases: 6. The CDR3 sequence is CASSSTGTRETQYF. As DNA, the CDR3 is TGTGCCAGCAGTTCGACAGGGACCCGAGAGACCCAGTACTTC.

This clonotype was seen many times. This chain joins TRBV7-6 and TRBJ1-2; D call uncertain. Germline V gene data show CDR1 as SGHVS and CDR2 as FNYEAQ. This CDR3 is 14 amino acids long. V gave up 5 bases and J gave up 5 bases, with 15 bases separating them. The CDR3 is CASSPRANGYGYTF. CDR3 bases: TGTGCCAGCAGCCCCCGGGCCAACGGTTATGGCTACACCTTC.

This clonotype was detected a few times. V usage is TRBV4-3 and J usage is TRBJ2-7; perhaps TRBD1 as D (8 bases). V was pared by 1 base and J by 4 bases, with 20 bases between. This CDR3 spans 17 amino acids. In germline, CDR1 is LGHNA, CDR2 YSLEER. Written as DNA, the CDR3 is TGCGCCAGCAGCCAAGGAAGGGAGGGACAGGTGAAGTACGAGCAGTACTTC. Amino acid sequence: CASSQGREGQVKYEQYF.

The chain combines TRBV6-6 with TRBJ2-3; TRBD2 matches 11 bases. Trimming at V came to 6 bases and at J to 6 bases, leaving 20 bases not matched to a gene. The CDR3 contains 19 residues. Germline CDR1 and CDR2: MNHNY and SVGAGI (reference sequence). The CDR3 sequence: CASSPPRAGLAGGGDTQYF. The CDR3 DNA reads as TGTGCCAGCAGCCCACCCCGCGCGGGCCTAGCGGGGGGTGGTGATACGCAGTATTTT.

This clonotype has just a few counts. This rearrangement joins TRBV19 to TRBJ2-1, with TRBD1 matching 8 bases. Losses at the gene ends were 4 bases for V and 9 bases for J; bases not matched to a gene: 8. The CDR3 totals 14 residues. CDR1 is LNHDA, CDR2 SQIVND, per germline (reference sequence). In nucleotides, the CDR3 is TGTGCCAGTAGTACCCAGGGGGCGCGGGGTGAGCAGTTCTTC. Residues: CASSTQGARGEQFF.